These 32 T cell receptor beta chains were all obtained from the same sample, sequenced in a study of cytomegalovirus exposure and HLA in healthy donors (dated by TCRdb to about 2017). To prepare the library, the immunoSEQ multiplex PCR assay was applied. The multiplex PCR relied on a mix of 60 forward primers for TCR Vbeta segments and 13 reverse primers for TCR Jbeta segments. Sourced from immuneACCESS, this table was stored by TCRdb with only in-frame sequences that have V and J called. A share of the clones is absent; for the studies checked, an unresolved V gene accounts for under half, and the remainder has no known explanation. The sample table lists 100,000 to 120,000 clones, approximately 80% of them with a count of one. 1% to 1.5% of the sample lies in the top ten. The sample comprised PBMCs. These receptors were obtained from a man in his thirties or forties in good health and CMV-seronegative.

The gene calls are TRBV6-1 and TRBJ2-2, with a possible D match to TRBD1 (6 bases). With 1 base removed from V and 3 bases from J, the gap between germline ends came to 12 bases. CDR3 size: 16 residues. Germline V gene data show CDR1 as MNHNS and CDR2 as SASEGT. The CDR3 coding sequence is TGTGCCAGCAGTGAAGGGGTCAGGGGCTACACCGGGGAGCTGTTTTTT. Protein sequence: CASSEGVRGYTGELFF.

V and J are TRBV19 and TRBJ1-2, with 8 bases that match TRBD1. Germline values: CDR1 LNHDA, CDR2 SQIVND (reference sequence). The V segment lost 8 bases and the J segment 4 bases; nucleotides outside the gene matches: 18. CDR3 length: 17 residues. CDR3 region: CASRGAGQGFFGYGYTF. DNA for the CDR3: TGTGCCAGTCGTGGAGCCGGACAGGGCTTTTTTGGCTATGGCTACACCTTC.

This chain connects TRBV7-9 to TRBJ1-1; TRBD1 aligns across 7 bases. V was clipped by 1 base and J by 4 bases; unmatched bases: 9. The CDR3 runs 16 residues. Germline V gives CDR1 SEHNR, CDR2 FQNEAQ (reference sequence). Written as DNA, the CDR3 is TGTGCCAGCAGCTTAGGCCCAAGGGGGCTACGCACTGAAGCTTTCTTT. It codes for CASSLGPRGLRTEAFF.

Here the CDR3 DNA reads TGTGCCAGCAGCTTAGGTGGGACAGGGGTTCAGCCCCAGCATTTT. It codes for CASSLGGTGVQPQHF. This rearrangement joins TRBV7-2 to TRBJ1-5; 10 bases fit TRBD1. This CDR3 is built from 15 residues. V trimming: 1 base; J trimming: 6 bases; junction bases outside the gene matches: 3. Germline V gene data show CDR1 as SGHTA and CDR2 as FQGNSA.

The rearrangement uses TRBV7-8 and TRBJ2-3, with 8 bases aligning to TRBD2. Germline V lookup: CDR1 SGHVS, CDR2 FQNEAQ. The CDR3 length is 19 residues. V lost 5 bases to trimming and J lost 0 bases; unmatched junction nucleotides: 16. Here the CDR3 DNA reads TGTGCCAGCAGCCTGGGGAGGGGAGGTGAGCGGGGGAGCACAGATACGCAGTATTTT. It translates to CASSLGRGGERGSTDTQYF.

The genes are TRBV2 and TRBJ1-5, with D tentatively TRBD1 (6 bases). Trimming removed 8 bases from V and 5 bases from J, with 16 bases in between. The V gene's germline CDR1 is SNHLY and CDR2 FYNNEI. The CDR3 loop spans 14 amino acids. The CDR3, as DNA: TGTGCCAGCCGCTCAGGGGCTCGCGATCAGCCCCAGCATTTT. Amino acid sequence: CASRSGARDQPQHF.

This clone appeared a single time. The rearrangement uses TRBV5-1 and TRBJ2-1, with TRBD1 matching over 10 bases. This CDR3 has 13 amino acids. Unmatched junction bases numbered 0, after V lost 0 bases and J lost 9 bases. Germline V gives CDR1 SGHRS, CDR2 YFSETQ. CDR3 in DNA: TGCGCCAGCAGCTTGGGGGACAGGGGTGAGCAGTTCTTC. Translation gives CASSLGDRGEQFF.

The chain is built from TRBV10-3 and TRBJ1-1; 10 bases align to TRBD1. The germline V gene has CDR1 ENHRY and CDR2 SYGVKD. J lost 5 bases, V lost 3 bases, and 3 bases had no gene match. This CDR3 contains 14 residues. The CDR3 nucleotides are TGTGCCATCAGTGACCCGGACAGGGGGACTGAAGCTTTCTTT. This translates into CAISDPDRGTEAFF.

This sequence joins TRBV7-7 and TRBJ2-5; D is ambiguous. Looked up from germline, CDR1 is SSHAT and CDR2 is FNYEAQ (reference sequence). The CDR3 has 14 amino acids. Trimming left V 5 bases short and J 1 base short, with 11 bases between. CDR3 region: CASSPDSSQETQYF. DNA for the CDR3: TGTGCCAGCAGCCCCGACTCTAGCCAAGAGACCCAGTACTTC.

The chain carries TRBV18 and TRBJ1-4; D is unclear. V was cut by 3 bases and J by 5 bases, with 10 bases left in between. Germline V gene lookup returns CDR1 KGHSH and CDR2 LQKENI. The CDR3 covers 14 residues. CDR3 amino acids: CASSPFAGNEKLFF. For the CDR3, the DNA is TGTGCCAGCTCACCTTTCGCGGGAAATGAAAAACTGTTTTTT.

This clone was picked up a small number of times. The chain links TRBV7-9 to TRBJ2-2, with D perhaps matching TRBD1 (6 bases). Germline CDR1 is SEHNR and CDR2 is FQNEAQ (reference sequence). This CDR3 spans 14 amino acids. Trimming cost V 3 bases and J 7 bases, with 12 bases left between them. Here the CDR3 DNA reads TGTGCCAGCAGCTTTGGGGGCAGCGGCGGGGAGCTGTTTTTT. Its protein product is CASSFGGSGGELFF.

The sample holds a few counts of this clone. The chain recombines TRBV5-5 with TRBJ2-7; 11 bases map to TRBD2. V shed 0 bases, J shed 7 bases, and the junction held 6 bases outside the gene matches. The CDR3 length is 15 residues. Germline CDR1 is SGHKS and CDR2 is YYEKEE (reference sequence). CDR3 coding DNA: TGTGCCAGCAGCTTGGGGGTAGCGGGAGGGCGGGAGCAGTACTTC. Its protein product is CASSLGVAGGREQYF.

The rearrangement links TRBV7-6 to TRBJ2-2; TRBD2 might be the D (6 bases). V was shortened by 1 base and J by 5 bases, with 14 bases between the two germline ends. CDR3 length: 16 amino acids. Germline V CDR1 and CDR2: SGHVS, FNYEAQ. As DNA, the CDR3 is TGTGCCAGCAGCTTAGTTCGGGAGTTAGAAACCGGGGAGCTGTTTTTT. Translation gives CASSLVRELETGELFF.

The CDR3 here is CASSLRTGAINQPQHF. The CDR3 coding sequence is TGTGCCAGCAGCTTGCGGACAGGGGCAATCAATCAGCCCCAGCATTTT. The chain couples TRBV5-5 to TRBJ1-5; 9 nucleotides match TRBD1. V was pared by 1 base and J by 3 bases, with 5 bases of the junction left unmatched. Looked up from germline, CDR1 is SGHKS and CDR2 is YYEKEE (reference sequence). This CDR3 contains 16 residues.

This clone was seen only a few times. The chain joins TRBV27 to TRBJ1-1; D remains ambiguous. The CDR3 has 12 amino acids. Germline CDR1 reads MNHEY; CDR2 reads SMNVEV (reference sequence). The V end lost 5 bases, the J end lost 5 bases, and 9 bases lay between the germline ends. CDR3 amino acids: CASSGSGTEAFF. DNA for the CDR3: TGTGCCAGCAGTGGTAGCGGAACTGAAGCTTTCTTT.

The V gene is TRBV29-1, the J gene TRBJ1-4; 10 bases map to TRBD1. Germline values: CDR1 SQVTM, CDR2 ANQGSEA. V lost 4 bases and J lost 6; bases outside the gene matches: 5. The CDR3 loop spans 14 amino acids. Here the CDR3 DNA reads TGCAGCGTTGTAGACAGGGGGCGAGATGAAAAACTGTTTTTT. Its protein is CSVVDRGRDEKLFF.

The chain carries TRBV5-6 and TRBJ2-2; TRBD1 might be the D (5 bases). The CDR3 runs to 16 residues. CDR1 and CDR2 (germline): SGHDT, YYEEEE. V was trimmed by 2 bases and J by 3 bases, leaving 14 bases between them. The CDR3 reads CASSFTRGSYTGELFF. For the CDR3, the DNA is TGTGCCAGCAGCTTTACAAGGGGCTCCTACACCGGGGAGCTGTTTTTT.

Written as DNA, the CDR3 is TGTGCCAGCAGTGTAACATTGAACACTGAAGCTTTCTTT. Translation: CASSVTLNTEAFF. This chain uses TRBV6-1 with TRBJ1-1, with no clear D. The V end lost 4 bases, the J end lost 0 bases, and 6 bases lay between the germline ends. The V gene's germline CDR1 is MNHNS and CDR2 SASEGT. The CDR3 sequence is 13 residues long.

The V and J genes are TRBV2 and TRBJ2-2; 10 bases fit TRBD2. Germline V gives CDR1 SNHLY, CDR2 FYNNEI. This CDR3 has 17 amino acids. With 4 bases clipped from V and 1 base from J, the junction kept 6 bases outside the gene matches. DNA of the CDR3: TGTGCCAGCAGTGTTACTAGCGGGAATGGGAACACCGGGGAGCTGTTTTTT. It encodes CASSVTSGNGNTGELFF.

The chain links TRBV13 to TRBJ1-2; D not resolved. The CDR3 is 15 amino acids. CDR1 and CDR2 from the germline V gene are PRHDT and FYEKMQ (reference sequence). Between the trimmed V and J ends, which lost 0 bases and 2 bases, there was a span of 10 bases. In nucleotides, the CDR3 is TGTGCCAGCAGCTTAGGGAACACCTTAAACTATGGCTACACCTTC. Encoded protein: CASSLGNTLNYGYTF.

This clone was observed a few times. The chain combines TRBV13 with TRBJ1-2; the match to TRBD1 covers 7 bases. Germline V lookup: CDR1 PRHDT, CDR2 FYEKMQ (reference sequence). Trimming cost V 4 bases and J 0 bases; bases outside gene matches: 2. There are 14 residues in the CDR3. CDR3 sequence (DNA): TGTGCCAGCAGCTCGGGACAGACTAACTATGGCTACACCTTC. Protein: CASSSGQTNYGYTF.

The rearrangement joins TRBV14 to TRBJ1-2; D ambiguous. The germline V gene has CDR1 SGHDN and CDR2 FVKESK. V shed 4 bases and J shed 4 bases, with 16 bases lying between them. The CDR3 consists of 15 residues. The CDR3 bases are TGTGCCAGCAGCCCAAATGGAGGGTTGGCCTATGGCTACACCTTC. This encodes CASSPNGGLAYGYTF.

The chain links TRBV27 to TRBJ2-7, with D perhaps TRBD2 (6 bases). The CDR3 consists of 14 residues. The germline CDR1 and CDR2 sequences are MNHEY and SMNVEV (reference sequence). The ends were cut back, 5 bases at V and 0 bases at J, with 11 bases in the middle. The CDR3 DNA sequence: TGTGCCAGCAGTGGCGGGGTGAGCTCCTACGAGCAGTACTTC. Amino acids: CASSGGVSSYEQYF.

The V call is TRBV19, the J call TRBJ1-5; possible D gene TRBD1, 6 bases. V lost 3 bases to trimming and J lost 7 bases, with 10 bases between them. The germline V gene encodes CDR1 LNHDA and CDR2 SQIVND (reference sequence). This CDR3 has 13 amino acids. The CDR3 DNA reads TGTGCCAGTAGTATCTTTCAGGGGCAGCCCCAGCATTTT. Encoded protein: CASSIFQGQPQHF.

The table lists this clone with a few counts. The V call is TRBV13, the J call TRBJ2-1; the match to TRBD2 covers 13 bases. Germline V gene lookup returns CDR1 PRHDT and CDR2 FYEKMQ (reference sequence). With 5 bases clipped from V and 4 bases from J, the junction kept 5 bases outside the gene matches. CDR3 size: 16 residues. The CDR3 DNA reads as TGTGCCAGCAGCCCCAGACTAGCGGGAGGTTACAATGAGCAGTTCTTC. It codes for CASSPRLAGGYNEQFF.

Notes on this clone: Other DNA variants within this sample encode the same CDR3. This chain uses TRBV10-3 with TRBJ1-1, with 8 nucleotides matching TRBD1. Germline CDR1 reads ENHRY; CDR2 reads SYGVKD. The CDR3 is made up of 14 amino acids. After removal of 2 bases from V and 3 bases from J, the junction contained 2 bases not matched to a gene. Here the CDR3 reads CAISEGQGYTEAFF. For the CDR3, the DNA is TGTGCCATCAGTGAGGGACAGGGTTACACTGAAGCTTTCTTT.

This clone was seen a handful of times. Here the CDR3 reads CASSLVGRGSSEAFF. As DNA, the CDR3 is TGTGCCAGCAGCTTAGTAGGCAGGGGGTCTTCTGAAGCTTTCTTT. This chain links TRBV7-2 with TRBJ1-1; 7 nucleotides agree with TRBD1. The CDR3 consists of 15 residues. Germline CDR1 reads SGHTA; CDR2 reads FQGNSA. Trimming removed 1 base from V and 6 bases from J; junction bases left unmatched: 8.

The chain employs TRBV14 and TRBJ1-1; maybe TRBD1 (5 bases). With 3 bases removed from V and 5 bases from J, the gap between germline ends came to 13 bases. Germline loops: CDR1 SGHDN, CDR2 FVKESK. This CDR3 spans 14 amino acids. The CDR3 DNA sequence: TGTGCCAGCAGCCAGGCCGTGGGGGGGACTGAAGCTTTCTTT. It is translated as CASSQAVGGTEAFF.

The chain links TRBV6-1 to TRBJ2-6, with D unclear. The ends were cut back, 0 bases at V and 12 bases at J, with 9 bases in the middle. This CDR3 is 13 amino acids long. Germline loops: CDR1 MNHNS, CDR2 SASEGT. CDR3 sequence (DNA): TGTGCCAGCAGTGAAGCTCCAAACTCCGTCCTGACTTTC. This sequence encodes CASSEAPNSVLTF.

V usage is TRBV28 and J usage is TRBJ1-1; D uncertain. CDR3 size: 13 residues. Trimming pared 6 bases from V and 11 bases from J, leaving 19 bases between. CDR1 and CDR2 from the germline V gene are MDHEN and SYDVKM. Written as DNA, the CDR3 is TGTGCCAGCAGAAAGCCAGCGGCCCTAGGCGCTTTCTTT. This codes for CASRKPAALGAFF.

This CDR3 is CASSPSGTGELFF. The CDR3 region has the DNA TGTGCCAGCAGCCCTAGCGGGACCGGGGAGCTGTTTTTT. J is TRBJ2-2 and V is TRBV9, with 8 nucleotides matching TRBD2. The CDR3 is 13 residues long. Germline V gene sequence: CDR1 SGDLS, CDR2 YYNGEE. The ends lost 4 bases at V and 5 bases at J; junction bases unmatched: 1.

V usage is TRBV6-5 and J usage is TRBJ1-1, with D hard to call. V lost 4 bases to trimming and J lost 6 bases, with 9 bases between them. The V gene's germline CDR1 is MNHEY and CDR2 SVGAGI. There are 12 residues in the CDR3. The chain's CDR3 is CASSSRLPEAFF. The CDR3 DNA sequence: TGTGCCAGCAGTTCCCGGTTGCCTGAAGCTTTCTTT.